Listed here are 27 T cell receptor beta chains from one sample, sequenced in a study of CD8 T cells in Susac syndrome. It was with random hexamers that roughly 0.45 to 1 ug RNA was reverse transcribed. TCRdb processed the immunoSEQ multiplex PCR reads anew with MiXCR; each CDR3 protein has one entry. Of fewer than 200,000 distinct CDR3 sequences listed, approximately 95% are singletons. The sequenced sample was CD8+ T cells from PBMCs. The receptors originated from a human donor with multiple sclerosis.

CDR3 loop: CASSFFKGGEQFF. CDR3 sequence (DNA): TGTGCCAGCAGTTTCTTCAAGGGGGGAGAGCAGTTCTTC. This chain connects TRBV27 to TRBJ2-1; either TRBD1 or TRBD2 may supply D (6 bases each). The CDR3 covers 13 residues. Germline V gene data show CDR1 as MNHEY and CDR2 as SMNVEV (reference sequence). V was cut by 3 bases and J by 10 bases, with 13 bases left in between.

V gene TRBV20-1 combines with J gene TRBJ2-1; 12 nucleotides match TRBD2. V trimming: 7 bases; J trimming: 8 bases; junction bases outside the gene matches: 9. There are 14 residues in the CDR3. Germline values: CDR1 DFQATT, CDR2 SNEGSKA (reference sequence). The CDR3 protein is CSGTAASGRDEQFF. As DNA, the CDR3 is TGCAGTGGCACGGCGGCTAGCGGGAGGGATGAGCAGTTCTTC.

CDR3 DNA sequence: TGTGCCACCAGCAGGGGTAGGGGCAATCAGCCCCAGCATTTT. It is translated as CATSRGRGNQPQHF. The chain carries TRBV15 and TRBJ1-5; D gene uncertain. Per germline, CDR1 LNHNV and CDR2 YYDKDF (reference sequence). Trimming removed 3 bases at V and 2 bases at J, with 8 bases between. The CDR3 covers 14 residues.

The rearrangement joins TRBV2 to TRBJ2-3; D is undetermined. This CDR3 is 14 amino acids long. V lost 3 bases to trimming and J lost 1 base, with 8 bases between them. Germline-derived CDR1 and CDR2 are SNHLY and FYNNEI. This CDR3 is CASSDIDGTDTQYF. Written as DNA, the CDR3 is TGTGCCAGCAGTGATATAGATGGCACAGATACGCAGTATTTT.

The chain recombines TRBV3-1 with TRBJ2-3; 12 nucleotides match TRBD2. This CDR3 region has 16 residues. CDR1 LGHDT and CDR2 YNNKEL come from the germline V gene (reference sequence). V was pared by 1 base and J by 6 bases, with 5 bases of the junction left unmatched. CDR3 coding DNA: TGTGCCAGCAGCCAAGGACTAGCGGGAGTTATGGATACGCAGTATTTT. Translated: CASSQGLAGVMDTQYF.

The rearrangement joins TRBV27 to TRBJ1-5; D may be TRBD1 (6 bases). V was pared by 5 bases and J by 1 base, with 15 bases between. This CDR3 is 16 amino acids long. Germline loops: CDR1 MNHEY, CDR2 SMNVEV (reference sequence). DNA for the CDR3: TGTGCCAGCAGTACTACAGGGTTCGGAAGCAATCAGCCCCAGCATTTT. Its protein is CASSTTGFGSNQPQHF.

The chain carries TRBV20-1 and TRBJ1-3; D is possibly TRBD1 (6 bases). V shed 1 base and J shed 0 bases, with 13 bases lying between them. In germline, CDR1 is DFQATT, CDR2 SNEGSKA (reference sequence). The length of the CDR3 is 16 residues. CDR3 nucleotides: TGCAGTGCTAGAGCCGGGACAACGACCTCTGGAAACACCATATATTTT. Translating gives CSARAGTTTSGNTIYF.

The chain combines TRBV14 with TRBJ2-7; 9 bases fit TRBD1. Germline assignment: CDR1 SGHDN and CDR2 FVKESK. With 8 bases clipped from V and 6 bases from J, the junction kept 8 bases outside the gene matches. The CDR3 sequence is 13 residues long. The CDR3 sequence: CASGTGTIGEQYF. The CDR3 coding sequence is TGTGCCAGCGGGACAGGGACGATTGGCGAGCAGTACTTC.

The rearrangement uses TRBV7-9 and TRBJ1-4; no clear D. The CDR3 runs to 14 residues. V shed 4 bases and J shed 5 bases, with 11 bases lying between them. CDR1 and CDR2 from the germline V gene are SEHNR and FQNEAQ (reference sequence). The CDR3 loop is CASSYPGENEKLFF. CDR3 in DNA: TGTGCCAGCAGCTACCCCGGCGAAAATGAAAAACTGTTTTTT.

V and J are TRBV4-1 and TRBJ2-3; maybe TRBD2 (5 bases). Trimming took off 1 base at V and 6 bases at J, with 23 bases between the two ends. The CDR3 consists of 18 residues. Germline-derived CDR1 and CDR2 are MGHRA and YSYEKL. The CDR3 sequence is CASSQVLAPVNPQDTQYF. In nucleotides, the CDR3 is TGCGCCAGCAGCCAAGTGCTAGCTCCTGTCAACCCGCAGGATACGCAGTATTTT.

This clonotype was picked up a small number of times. The CDR3 region is CASSFGDTGELFF. For the CDR3, the DNA is TGTGCCAGCAGTTTCGGGGACACCGGGGAGCTGTTTTTT. The rearrangement links TRBV12-3 or TRBV12-4 to TRBJ2-2; D possibly corresponds to TRBD2 (5 bases). Trimming pared 3 bases from V and 3 bases from J, leaving 5 bases between. The CDR3 spans 13 residues.

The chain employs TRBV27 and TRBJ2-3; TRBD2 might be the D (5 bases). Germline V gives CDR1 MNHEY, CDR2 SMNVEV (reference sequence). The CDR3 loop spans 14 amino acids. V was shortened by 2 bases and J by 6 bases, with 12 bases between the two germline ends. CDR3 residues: CASSLGVPGDTQYF. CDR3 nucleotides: TGTGCCAGCAGTTTAGGGGTCCCGGGGGATACGCAGTATTTT.

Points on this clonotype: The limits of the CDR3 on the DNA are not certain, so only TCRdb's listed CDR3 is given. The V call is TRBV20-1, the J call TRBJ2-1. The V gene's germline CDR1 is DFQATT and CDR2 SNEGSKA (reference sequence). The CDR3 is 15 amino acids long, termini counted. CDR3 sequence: CSASESLAGLFWQFF.

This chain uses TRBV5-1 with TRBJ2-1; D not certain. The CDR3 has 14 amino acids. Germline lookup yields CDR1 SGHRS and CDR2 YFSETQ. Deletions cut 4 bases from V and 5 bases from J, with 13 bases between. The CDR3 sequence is CASSPDRRDNEQFF. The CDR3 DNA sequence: TGCGCCAGCAGCCCGGACCGAAGGGACAATGAGCAGTTCTTC. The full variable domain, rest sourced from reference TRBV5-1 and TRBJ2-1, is KAGVTQTPRYLIKTRGQQVTLSCSPISGHRSVSWYQQTPGQGLQFLFEYFSETQRNKGNFPGRFSGRQFSNSRSEMNVSTLELGDSALYLCASSPDRRDNEQFFGPGTRLTVL.

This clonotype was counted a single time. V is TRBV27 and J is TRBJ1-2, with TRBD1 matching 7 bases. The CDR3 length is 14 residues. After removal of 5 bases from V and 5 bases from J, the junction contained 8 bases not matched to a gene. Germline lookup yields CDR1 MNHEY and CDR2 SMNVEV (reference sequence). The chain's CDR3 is CASSPRTGPYGYTF. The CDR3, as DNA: TGTGCCAGCAGTCCCAGGACAGGTCCGTATGGCTACACCTTC.

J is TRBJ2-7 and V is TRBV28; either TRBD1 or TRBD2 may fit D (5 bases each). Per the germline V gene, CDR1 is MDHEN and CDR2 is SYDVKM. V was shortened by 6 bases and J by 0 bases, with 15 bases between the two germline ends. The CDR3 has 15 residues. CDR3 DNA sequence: TGTGCCAGCAGGGCCCTCAGGGAGAGCTCCTACGAGCAGTACTTC. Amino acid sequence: CASRALRESSYEQYF.

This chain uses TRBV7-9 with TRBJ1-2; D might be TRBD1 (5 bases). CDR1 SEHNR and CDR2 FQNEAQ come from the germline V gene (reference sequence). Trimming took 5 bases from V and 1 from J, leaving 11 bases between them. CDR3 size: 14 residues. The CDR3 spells CASSPGVLNYGYTF. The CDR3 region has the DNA TGTGCCAGCAGCCCGGGGGTTCTTAACTATGGCTACACCTTC.

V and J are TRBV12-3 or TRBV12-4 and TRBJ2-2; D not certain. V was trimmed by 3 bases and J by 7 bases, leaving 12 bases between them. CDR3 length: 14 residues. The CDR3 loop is CASSFSLFLGELFF. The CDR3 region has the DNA TGTGCCAGCAGTTTTTCCCTCTTCCTCGGGGAGCTGTTTTTT.

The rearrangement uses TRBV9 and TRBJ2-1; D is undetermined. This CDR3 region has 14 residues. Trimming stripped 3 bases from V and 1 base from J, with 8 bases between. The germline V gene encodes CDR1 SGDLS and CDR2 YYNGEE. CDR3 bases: TGTGCCAGCAGCGGACGATCTTCCTACAATGAGCAGTTCTTC. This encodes CASSGRSSYNEQFF.

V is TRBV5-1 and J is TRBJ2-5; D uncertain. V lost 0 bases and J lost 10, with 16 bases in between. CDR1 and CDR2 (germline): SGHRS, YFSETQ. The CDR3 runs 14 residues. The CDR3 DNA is TGCGCCAGCAGCTTGGACCGAGGAGAAGTGAACCAGTACTTC. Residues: CASSLDRGEVNQYF.

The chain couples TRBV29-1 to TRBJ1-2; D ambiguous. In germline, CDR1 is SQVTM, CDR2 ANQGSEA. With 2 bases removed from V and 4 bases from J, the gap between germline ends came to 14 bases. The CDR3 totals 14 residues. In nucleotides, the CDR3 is TGCAGCGTTGAAACTTCCTGGCCCTTCTATGGCTACACCTTC. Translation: CSVETSWPFYGYTF.

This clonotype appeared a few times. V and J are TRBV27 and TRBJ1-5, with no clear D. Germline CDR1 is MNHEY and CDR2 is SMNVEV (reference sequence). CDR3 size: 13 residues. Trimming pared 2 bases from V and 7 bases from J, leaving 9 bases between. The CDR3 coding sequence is TGTGCCAGCAGTTTAGGTCGGGGACAGCCCCAGCATTTT. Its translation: CASSLGRGQPQHF.

CDR3 nucleotides: TGTGCCAGCAGTTTATTCTCCACTGAAGCTTTCTTT. It specifies CASSLFSTEAFF. V and J are TRBV12-3 or TRBV12-4 and TRBJ1-1; D gene unclear. This CDR3 is built from 12 residues. Trimming removed 2 bases from V and 4 bases from J, with 5 bases in between.

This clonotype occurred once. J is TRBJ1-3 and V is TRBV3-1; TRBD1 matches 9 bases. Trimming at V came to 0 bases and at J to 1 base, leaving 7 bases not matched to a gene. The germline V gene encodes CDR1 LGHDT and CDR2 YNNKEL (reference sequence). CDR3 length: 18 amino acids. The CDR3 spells CASSQDRRDRESGNTIYF. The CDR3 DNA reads TGTGCCAGCAGCCAAGATCGTCGGGACAGGGAATCTGGAAACACCATATATTTT. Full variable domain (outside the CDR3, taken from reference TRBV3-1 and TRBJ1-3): DTAVSQTPKYLVTQMGNDKSIKCEQNLGHDTMYWYKQDSKKFLKIMFSYNNKELIINETVPNRFSPKSPDKAHLNLHINSLELGDSAVYFCASSQDRRDRESGNTIYFGEGSWLTVV.

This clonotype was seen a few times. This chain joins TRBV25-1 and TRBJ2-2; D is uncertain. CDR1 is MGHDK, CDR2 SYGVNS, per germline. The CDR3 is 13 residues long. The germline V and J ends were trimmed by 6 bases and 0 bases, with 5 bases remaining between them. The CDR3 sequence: CASSATNTGELFF. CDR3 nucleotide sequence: TGTGCCAGCAGCGCAACGAACACCGGGGAGCTGTTTTTT.

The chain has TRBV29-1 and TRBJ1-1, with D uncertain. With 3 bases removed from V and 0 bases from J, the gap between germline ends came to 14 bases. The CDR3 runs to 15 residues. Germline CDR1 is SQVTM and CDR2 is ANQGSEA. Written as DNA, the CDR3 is TGCAGCGTTGATGGCGGGGTTATCATGAACACTGAAGCTTTCTTT. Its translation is CSVDGGVIMNTEAFF.

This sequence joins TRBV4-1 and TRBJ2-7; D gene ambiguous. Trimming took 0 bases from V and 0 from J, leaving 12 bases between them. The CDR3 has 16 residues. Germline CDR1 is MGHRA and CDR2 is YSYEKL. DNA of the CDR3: TGCGCCAGCAGCCAAGATTCCGGGTTTAGCTCCTACGAGCAGTACTTC. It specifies CASSQDSGFSSYEQYF.